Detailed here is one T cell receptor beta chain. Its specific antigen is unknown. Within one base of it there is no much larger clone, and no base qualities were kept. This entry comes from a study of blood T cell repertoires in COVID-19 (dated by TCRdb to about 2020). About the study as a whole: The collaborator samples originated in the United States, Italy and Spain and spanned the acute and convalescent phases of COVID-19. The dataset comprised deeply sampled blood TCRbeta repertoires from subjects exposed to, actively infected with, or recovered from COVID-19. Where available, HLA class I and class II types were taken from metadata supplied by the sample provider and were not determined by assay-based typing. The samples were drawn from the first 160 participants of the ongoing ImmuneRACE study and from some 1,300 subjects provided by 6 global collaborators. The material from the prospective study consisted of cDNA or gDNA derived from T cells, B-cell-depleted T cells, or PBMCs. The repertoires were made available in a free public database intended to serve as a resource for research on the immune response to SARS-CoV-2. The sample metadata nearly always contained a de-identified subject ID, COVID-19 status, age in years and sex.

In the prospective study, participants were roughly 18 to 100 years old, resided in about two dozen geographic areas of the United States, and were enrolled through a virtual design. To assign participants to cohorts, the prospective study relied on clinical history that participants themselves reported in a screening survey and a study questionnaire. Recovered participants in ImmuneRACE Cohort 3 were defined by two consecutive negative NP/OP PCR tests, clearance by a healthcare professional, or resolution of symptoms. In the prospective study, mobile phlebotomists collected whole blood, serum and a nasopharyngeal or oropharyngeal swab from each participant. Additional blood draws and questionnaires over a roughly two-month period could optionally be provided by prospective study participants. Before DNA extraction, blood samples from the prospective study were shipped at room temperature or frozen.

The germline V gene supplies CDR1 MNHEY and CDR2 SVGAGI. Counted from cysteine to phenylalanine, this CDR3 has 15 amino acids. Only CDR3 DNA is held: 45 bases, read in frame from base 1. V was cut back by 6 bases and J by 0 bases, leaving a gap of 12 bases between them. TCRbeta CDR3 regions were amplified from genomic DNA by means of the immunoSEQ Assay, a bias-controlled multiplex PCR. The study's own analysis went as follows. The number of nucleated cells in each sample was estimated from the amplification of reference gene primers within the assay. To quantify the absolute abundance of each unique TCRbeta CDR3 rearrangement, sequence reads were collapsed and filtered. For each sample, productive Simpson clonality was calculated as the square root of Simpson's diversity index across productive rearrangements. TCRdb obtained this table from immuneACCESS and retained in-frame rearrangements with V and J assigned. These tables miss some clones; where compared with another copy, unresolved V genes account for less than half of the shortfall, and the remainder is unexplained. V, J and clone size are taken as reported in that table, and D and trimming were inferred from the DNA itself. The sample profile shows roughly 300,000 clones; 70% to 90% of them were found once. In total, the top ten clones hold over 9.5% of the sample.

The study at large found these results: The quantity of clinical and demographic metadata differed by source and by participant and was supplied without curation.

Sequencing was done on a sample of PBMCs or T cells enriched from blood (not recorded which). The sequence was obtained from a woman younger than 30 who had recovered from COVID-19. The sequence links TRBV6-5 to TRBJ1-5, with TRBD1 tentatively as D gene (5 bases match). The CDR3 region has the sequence CASRERTHSNQPQHF. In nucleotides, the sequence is TGTGCCAGCAGGGAGAGGACACATAGCAATCAGCCCCAGCATTTT.